A selection of T cell receptor beta chains follows, all from one sample in a study of blood T cell repertoires in COVID-19. Assay: immunoSEQ multiplex PCR; the TCRdb copy retains only in-frame clones and omits some. The table includes roughly 40,000 clones, 70% to 90% detected once. The specimen sequenced was peripheral blood. The receptors originated from a man aged 45-65 years in a cohort sampled during active COVID-19. The CDR3 runs from the conserved cysteine through the conserved F or W. A D gene is named only where the DNA matches it firmly. Not every row has a clone size; where given, it reads once, few, many or a size class.

d_gene: TRBD1; abundance: NA; j_gene: TRBJ1-2; v_gene: TRBV24-1; CDR3aa: CATSDGQGIYGYTF; CDR3nt: TGTGCCACCAGTGATGGACAGGGCATATATGGCTACACCTTC
d_gene: NA; abundance: NA; j_gene: TRBJ1-5; v_gene: TRBV4-1; CDR3aa: CASSPYRERSNQPQHF; CDR3nt: TGCGCCAGCAGCCCTTACAGGGAGAGAAGCAATCAGCCCCAGCATTTT
d_gene: NA; abundance: NA; j_gene: TRBJ2-5; v_gene: TRBV15; CDR3aa: CATSRDPRPEKTQYF; CDR3nt: TGTGCCACCAGCAGAGATCCCAGGCCTGAGAAGACCCAGTACTTC
d_gene: NA; abundance: NA; j_gene: TRBJ2-5; v_gene: TRBV30; CDR3aa: CAWSANGGYAETQYF; CDR3nt: TGTGCCTGGAGTGCAAATGGGGGGTATGCAGAGACCCAGTACTTC
d_gene: NA; abundance: once; j_gene: TRBJ1-1; v_gene: TRBV11-2; CDR3aa: CASSLGAGTEAFF; CDR3nt: TGTGCCAGCAGCTTAGGGGCAGGCACTGAAGCTTTCTTT
d_gene: NA; abundance: NA; j_gene: TRBJ1-2; v_gene: TRBV5-1; CDR3aa: CASSASNQGYGYTF; CDR3nt: TGCGCCAGCAGCGCCTCGAACCAGGGGTACGGCTACACCTTC
d_gene: TRBD1; abundance: NA; j_gene: TRBJ1-5; v_gene: TRBV18; CDR3aa: CASSLRGTGGDSGNQPQHF; CDR3nt: TGTGCCAGCTCACTGCGAGGGACAGGGGGAGACTCTGGCAATCAGCCCCAGCATTTT
d_gene: NA; abundance: NA; j_gene: TRBJ2-1; v_gene: TRBV7-3; CDR3aa: CASSLGQDYPYNEQFF; CDR3nt: TGTGCCAGCAGCTTAGGCCAGGACTACCCCTACAATGAGCAGTTCTTC
d_gene: NA; abundance: NA; j_gene: TRBJ2-5; v_gene: TRBV13; CDR3aa: CASTAAKGETQYF; CDR3nt: TGTGCCAGCACCGCCGCCAAGGGGGAGACCCAGTACTTC
d_gene: TRBD2; abundance: NA; j_gene: TRBJ2-1; v_gene: TRBV7-4; CDR3aa: CASSSLWGLAGGQEQFF; CDR3nt: TGTGCCAGCAGCAGCTTATGGGGACTAGCGGGGGGGCAGGAGCAGTTCTTC
d_gene: TRBD2; abundance: NA; j_gene: TRBJ2-1; v_gene: TRBV6-5; CDR3aa: CASSPSGAYNEQFF; CDR3nt: TGTGCCAGCAGTCCTAGCGGGGCCTACAATGAGCAGTTCTTC
d_gene: NA; abundance: NA; j_gene: TRBJ1-5; v_gene: TRBV2; CDR3aa: CASSAGNTWNQPQHF; CDR3nt: TGTGCCAGCAGTGCAGGGAATACGTGGAATCAGCCCCAGCATTTT
d_gene: TRBD1; abundance: NA; j_gene: TRBJ1-1; v_gene: TRBV4-1; CDR3aa: CASRQGEDMNTEAFF; CDR3nt: TGCGCCAGCAGACAGGGGGAGGACATGAACACTGAAGCTTTCTTT
d_gene: TRBD1; abundance: NA; j_gene: TRBJ1-5; v_gene: TRBV18; CDR3aa: CASSPPGDRFNQPQHF; CDR3nt: TGTGCCAGCTCACCACCGGGGGACAGGTTCAATCAGCCCCAGCATTTT
d_gene: TRBD1; abundance: NA; j_gene: TRBJ2-1; v_gene: TRBV9; CDR3aa: CASSVGGQGTYNEQFF; CDR3nt: TGTGCCAGCAGCGTAGGGGGACAGGGAACCTACAATGAGCAGTTCTTC